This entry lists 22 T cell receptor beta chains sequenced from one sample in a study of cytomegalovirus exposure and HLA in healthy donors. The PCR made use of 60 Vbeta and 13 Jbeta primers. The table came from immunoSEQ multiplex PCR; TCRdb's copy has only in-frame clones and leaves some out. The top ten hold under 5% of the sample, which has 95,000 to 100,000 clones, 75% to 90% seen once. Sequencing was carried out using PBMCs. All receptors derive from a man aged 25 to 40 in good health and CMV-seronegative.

CDR3 protein: CASRQGQGNTEAFF. CDR3 bases: TGCGCCAGCAGACAGGGACAGGGGAACACTGAAGCTTTCTTT. The J gene is TRBJ1-1, the V gene TRBV5-1, with TRBD1 matching 9 bases. Germline CDR1 is SGHRS and CDR2 is YFSETQ. The CDR3 is made up of 14 amino acids. With V trimmed by 5 bases and J by 1 base, 3 bases remained unmatched.

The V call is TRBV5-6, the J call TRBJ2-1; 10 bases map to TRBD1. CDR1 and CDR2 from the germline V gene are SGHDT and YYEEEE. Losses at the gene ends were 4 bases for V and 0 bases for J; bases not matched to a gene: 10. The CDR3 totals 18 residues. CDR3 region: CASSLLDRGLSSYNEQFF. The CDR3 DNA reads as TGTGCCAGCAGCCTACTCGACAGGGGGCTAAGCTCCTACAATGAGCAGTTCTTC.

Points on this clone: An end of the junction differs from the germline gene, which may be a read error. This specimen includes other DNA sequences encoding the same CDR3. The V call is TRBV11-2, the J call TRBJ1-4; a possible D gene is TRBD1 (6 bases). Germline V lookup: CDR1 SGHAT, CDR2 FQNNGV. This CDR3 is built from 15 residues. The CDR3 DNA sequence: TGTGCCAGCAGCCCGGCGGGGAGGGGGAATGAAAAGCTGTTTTTT. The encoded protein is CASSPAGRGNEKLFF.

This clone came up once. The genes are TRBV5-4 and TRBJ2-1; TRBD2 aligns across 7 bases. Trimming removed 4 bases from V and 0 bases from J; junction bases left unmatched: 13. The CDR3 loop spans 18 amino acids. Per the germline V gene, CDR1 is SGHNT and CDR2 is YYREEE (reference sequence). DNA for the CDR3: TGTGCCAGCAGCCGAACCCGAAGCGGGGTAAGCTCCTACAATGAGCAGTTCTTC. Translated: CASSRTRSGVSSYNEQFF.

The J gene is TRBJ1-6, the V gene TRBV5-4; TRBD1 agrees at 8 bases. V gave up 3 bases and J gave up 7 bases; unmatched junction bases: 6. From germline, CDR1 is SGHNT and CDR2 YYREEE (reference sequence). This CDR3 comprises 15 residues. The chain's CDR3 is CASSSNRGMNSPLHF. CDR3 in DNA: TGTGCCAGCAGCTCTAACAGGGGGATGAATTCACCCCTCCACTTT.

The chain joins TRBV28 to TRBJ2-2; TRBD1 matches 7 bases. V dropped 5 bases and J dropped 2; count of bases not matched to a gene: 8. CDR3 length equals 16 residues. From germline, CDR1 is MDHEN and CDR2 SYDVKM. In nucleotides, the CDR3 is TGTGCCAGCAGTCTCTCTGGGACAGCTAACACCGGGGAGCTGTTTTTT. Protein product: CASSLSGTANTGELFF.

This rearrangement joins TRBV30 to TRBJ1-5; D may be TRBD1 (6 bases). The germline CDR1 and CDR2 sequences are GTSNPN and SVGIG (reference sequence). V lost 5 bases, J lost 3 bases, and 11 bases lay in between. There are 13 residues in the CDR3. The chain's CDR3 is CAWGTYANQPQHF. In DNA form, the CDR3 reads TGTGCCTGGGGGACATACGCCAATCAGCCCCAGCATTTT.

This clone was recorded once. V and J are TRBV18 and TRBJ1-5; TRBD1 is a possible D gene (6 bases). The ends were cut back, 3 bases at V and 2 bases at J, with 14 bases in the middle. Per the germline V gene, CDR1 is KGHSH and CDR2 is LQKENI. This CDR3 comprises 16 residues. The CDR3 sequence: CASSPQGSGGNQPQHF. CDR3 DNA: TGTGCCAGCTCACCCCAAGGATCAGGGGGCAATCAGCCCCAGCATTTT.

The CDR3 DNA is TGTGCCAGCAGCTTAGTCCCGATCGGGGACTACGAGCAGTACTTC. This translates into CASSLVPIGDYEQYF. The chain links TRBV11-2 to TRBJ2-7; TRBD2 might be the D (5 bases). CDR1 is SGHAT and CDR2 is FQNNGV in the germline V gene. This CDR3 comprises 15 residues. V was trimmed by 1 base and J by 3 bases, leaving 13 bases between them. Full variable domain (missing parts from reference TRBV11-2 and TRBJ2-7): EAGVAQSPRYKIIEKRQSVAFWCNPISGHATLYWYQQILGQGPKLLIQFQNNGVVDDSQLPKDRFSAERLKGVDSTLKIQPAKLEDSAVYLCASSLVPIGDYEQYFGPGTRLTVT.

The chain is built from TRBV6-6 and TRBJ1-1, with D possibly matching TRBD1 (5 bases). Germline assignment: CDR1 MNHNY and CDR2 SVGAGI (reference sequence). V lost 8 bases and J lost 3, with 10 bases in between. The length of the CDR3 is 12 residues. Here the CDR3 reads CASAPRDTEAFF. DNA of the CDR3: TGTGCCAGCGCCCCCAGGGACACTGAAGCTTTCTTT.

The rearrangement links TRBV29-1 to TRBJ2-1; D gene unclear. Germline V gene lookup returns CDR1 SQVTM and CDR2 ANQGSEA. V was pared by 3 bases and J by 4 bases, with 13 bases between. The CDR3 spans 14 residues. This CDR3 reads CSVDLLARYNEQFF. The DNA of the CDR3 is TGCAGCGTTGATTTGTTGGCCCGTTACAATGAGCAGTTCTTC.

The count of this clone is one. CDR3 in DNA: TGTGCCAGTAGCCCTCCGGGGGCGGGGGGGACAGATACGCAGTATTTT. It translates to CASSPPGAGGTDTQYF. The chain has TRBV19 and TRBJ2-3, with 9 bases aligning to TRBD2. V dropped 6 bases and J dropped 3; count of bases not matched to a gene: 10. Germline CDR1 and CDR2: LNHDA and SQIVND (reference sequence). This CDR3 spans 16 amino acids.

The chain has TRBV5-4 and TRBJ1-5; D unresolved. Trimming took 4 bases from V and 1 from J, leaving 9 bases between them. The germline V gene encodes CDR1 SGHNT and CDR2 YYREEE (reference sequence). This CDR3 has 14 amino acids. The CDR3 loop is CASSAAGSNQPQHF. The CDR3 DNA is TGTGCCAGCAGCGCGGCTGGGAGCAATCAGCCCCAGCATTTT.

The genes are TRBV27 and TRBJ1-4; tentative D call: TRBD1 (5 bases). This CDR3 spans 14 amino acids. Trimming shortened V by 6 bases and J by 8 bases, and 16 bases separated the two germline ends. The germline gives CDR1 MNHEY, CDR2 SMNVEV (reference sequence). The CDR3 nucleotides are TGTGCCAGCAGCCCGGCAGGGCGATACGAAAAACTGTTTTTT. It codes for CASSPAGRYEKLFF.

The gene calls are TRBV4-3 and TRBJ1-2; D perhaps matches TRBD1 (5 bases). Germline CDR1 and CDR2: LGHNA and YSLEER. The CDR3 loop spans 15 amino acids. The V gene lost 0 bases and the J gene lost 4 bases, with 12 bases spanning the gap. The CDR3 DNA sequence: TGCGCCAGCAGCCAAGATAGGGGTTATTCCTATGGCTACACCTTC. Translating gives CASSQDRGYSYGYTF.

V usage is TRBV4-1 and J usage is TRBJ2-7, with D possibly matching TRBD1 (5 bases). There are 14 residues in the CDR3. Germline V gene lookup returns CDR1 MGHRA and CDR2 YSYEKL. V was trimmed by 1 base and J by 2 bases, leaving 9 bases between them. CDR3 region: CASSQGDRTYEQYF. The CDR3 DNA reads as TGCGCCAGCAGCCAAGGTGACAGAACCTACGAGCAGTACTTC.

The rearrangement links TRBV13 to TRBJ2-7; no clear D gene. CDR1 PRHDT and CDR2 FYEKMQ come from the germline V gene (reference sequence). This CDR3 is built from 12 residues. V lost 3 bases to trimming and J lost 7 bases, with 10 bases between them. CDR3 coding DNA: TGTGCCAGCAGCTTCTACAGTAGGGAGCAGTACTTC. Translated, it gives CASSFYSREQYF.

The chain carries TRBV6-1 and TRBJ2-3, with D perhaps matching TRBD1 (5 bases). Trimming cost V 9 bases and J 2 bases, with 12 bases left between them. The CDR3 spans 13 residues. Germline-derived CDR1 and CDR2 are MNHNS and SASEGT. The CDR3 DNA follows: TGTGCCAGTAGACAGCCTTTCACAGATACGCAGTATTTT. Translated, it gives CASRQPFTDTQYF.

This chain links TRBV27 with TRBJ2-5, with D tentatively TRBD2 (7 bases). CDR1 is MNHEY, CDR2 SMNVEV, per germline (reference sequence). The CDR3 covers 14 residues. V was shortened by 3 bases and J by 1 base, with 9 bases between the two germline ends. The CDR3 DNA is TGTGCCAGCAGTTTCGGGGGGCTCCAAGAGACCCAGTACTTC. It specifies CASSFGGLQETQYF.

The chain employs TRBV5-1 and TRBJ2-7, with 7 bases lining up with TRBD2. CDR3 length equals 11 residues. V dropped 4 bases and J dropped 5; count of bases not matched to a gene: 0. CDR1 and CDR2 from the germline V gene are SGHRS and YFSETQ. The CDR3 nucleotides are TGCGCCAGCAGCGGACTAGACGAGCAGTACTTC. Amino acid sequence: CASSGLDEQYF.

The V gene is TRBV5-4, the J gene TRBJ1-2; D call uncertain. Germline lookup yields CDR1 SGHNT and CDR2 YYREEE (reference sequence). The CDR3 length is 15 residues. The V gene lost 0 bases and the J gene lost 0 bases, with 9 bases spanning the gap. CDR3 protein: CASSLVANPNYGYTF. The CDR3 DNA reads TGTGCCAGCAGCTTGGTGGCAAACCCTAACTATGGCTACACCTTC.

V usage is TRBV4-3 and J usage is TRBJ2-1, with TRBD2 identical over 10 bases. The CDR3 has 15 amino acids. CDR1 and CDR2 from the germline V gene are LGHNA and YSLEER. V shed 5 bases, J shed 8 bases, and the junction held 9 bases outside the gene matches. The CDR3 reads CASSFSSGSVYEQFF. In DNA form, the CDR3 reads TGCGCCAGCAGCTTTTCTAGCGGGAGTGTGTATGAGCAGTTCTTC.